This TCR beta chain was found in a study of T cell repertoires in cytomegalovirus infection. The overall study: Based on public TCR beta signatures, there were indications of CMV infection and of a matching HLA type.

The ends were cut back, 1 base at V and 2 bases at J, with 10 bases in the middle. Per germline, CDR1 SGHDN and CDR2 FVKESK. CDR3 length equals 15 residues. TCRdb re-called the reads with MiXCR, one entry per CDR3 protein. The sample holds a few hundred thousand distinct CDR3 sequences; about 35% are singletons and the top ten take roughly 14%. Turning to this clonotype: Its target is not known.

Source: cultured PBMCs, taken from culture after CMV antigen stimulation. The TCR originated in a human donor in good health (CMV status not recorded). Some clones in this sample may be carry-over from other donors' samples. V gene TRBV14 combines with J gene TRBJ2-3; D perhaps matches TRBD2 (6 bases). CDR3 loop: CASSQAASVTDTQYF. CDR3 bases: TGTGCCAGCAGCCAAGCAGCTAGCGTCACAGATACGCAGTATTTT.